A selection of T cell receptor beta chains follows, all from one sample in a study of blood T cell repertoires in COVID-19. Assay used: immunoSEQ multiplex PCR; TCRdb lists only in-frame clones, some missing. The sample holds about 160,000 clones; less than 85% are singletons and the top ten take 3% to 3.5%. The sequencing input was peripheral blood. Receptors were obtained from a human donor with acute or convalescent COVID-19. The donor label of this sample is uncertain. CDR3s leave out the opening cysteine and the closing phenylalanine or tryptophan. Fields, in order: V gene, CDR3 protein.

TRBV6-5	ASSPGQPQETQY
TRBV29-1	SVPGTGYGYT
TRBV10-1	ASSGTGQGITGRTGELF
TRBV7-2	ASSPGGSQSSYNEQF
TRBV11-2	ASSFYRDTGELF
TRBV6-6	ASSSDSAGPQH
TRBV14	ASSQGIWNTGELF
TRBV5-1	ASTWGQAHYGNTIY
TRBV7-6	ASSLARSYEQY
TRBV6-1	ASSELWTGGTIY
TRBV18	ASSPQRGMFYNKNIQY
TRBV18	ASSPPRGQGAGNEQY
TRBV7-9	ASSLLAPETQY
TRBV7-9	ASSPRGTGKGTGELF
TRBV27	ASSLSGPGRTNTEAF
TRBV30	ARQGENYGYT
TRBV18	ASSSFLDGTGAGNTIY
TRBV7-2	ASSSRLAGATSHQY
TRBV12-3/TRBV12-4	ASSSRDTQY
TRBV25-1	ASSEYGGGNQPQH
TRBV25-1	ASSRQGENTEAF
TRBV5-1	ASSLGTDRGTEAF
TRBV19	ASRSHPGVVNEKLF
TRBV3-1/TRBV3-2	ASSQHIPLQGRDNQPQH
TRBV6-5	ASSYSGTGGYGYT
TRBV29-1	SALRDRGHGYT
TRBV28	ASSLSGSGSYEQY
TRBV29-1	SVSGGTDTQY
TRBV2	ASSGQGTNNQPQH
TRBV5-4	ASSLGVTSGGEVTQY
TRBV4-1	ASSQEFRAGSYEQY
TRBV7-3	ASSLIIWGESVNTEAF
TRBV4-1	ASSQEGGDQPQH
TRBV2	ASRVSGTEEKLF
TRBV30	AWSQGTFGYT
TRBV5-1	ASSFTIQGAENIQY
TRBV19	ASSTRGFENSPLH
TRBV12-3/TRBV12-4	ASSFSDFYGYT
TRBV30	AWSPTGGPNQPQH
TRBV4-2	ASSPILQDRGGAYGYT